The 22 T cell receptor beta chains reported below all come from one sample, sequenced in a study of T-cell memory formation after mild COVID-19. MiXCR, run by TCRdb on the 5' RACE reads, gives a single entry per CDR3 protein. The data hold 300,000 or so distinct CDR3 sequences, with more than 15% observed a single time. The sample was PBMCs or a T cell subset sorted from them (not recorded which). These receptors were collected from a man aged 18 to 35 who had mild COVID-19 (a few samples of this study predate the infection). Cell type and time point are not known.

The sample holds a few counts of this clonotype. The J gene is TRBJ1-1, the V gene TRBV4-2, with D tentatively TRBD1 (6 bases). The CDR3 length is 15 residues. Trimming shortened V by 5 bases and J by 4 bases, and 17 bases separated the two germline ends. Germline CDR1 reads LGHNA; CDR2 reads YNFKEQ. This CDR3 reads CASSDNQGSSTEAFF. Here the CDR3 DNA reads TGTGCCAGCAGCGACAACCAGGGGTCGAGCACTGAAGCTTTCTTT.

This clonotype has a handful of counts. The chain recombines TRBV4-2 with TRBJ2-3, with D tentatively TRBD1 or TRBD2 (5 bases each). Trimming pared 4 bases from V and 12 bases from J, leaving 11 bases between. CDR3 length equals 11 residues. The germline gives CDR1 LGHNA, CDR2 YNFKEQ. CDR3 loop: CASSLEGPQYF. Written as DNA, the CDR3 is TGTGCCAGCAGCCTAGAGGGGCCCCAGTATTTT.

This clonotype was counted only a few times. The chain recombines TRBV27 with TRBJ2-7, with 9 bases that match TRBD1. This CDR3 region has 14 residues. Germline V lookup: CDR1 MNHEY, CDR2 SMNVEV (reference sequence). V shed 8 bases and J 5 bases; nucleotides not matched to a gene: 10. DNA of the CDR3: TGTGCCAGCCTACCCCGGGACAGGGCGAACGAGCAGTACGTC. Residues: CASLPRDRANEQYV.

The CDR3 bases are TGCGCCAGCAGCCAAGCTCCAGGCCCCTTGTACAATGAGCAGTTCTTC. Translation gives CASSQAPGPLYNEQFF. The rearrangement uses TRBV4-1 and TRBJ2-1; D gene uncertain. The V and J ends lost 1 base and 4 bases respectively, with 14 bases between them. In germline, CDR1 is MGHRA, CDR2 YSYEKL. The CDR3 has 16 residues.

The chain links TRBV5-1 to TRBJ2-2, with no clear D. V shed 4 bases and J shed 7 bases, with 17 bases lying between them. This CDR3 contains 15 residues. Germline CDR1 SGHRS, CDR2 YFSETQ. CDR3 nucleotides: TGCGCCAGCAGCGGAATCTCCGACCCCGGCGGGGAGCTGTTTTTT. The encoded protein is CASSGISDPGGELFF.

This clonotype was observed a few times. This chain uses TRBV2 with TRBJ2-5, with TRBD1 matching over 12 bases. J was trimmed by 5 bases and V by 6 bases; bases with no gene match: 4. CDR1 is SNHLY and CDR2 is FYNNEI in the germline V gene. The CDR3 is made up of 14 amino acids. The CDR3 here is CASSGTGGWETQYF. CDR3 in DNA: TGTGCCAGCAGCGGGACAGGGGGCTGGGAGACCCAGTACTTC.

This clonotype was counted only a few times. The V and J genes are TRBV30 and TRBJ2-3; D uncertain. Trimming shortened V by 7 bases and J by 5 bases, and 10 bases separated the two germline ends. The CDR3 has 11 amino acids. The V gene's germline CDR1 is GTSNPN and CDR2 SVGIG (reference sequence). The CDR3 DNA sequence: TGTGCCTTCGCGGCTTTAGATACGCAGTATTTT. Its translation: CAFAALDTQYF.

This clonotype occurred a few times. This chain connects TRBV5-1 to TRBJ2-7; the match to TRBD1 covers 8 bases. This CDR3 spans 15 amino acids. The ends lost 3 bases at V and 1 base at J; junction bases unmatched: 6. Germline CDR1 and CDR2: SGHRS and YFSETQ. In nucleotides, the CDR3 is TGCGCCAGCAGCTGGACAGGGTCGGCTTCCTACGAGCAGTACTTC. Protein sequence: CASSWTGSASYEQYF.

This clonotype turned up a few times. The chain carries TRBV15 and TRBJ2-1; TRBD2 is a possible D gene (5 bases). The V end lost 3 bases, the J end lost 5 bases, and 11 bases lay between the germline ends. CDR1 and CDR2 from the germline V gene are LNHNV and YYDKDF (reference sequence). The CDR3 sequence is 14 residues long. The CDR3 loop reads CATSRDWQNNEQFF. CDR3 DNA sequence: TGTGCCACCAGCAGGGACTGGCAAAACAATGAGCAGTTCTTC.

This chain connects TRBV4-3 to TRBJ1-2; perhaps TRBD1 as D (6 bases). V lost 5 bases, J lost 5 bases, and 18 bases lay in between. The CDR3 has 15 residues. Germline loops: CDR1 LGHNA, CDR2 YSLEER. CDR3 sequence: CASSKTVAGDYGYTF. The CDR3 coding sequence is TGCGCCAGCAGCAAGACCGTGGCAGGGGATTATGGCTACACCTTC.

This clonotype was seen only a few times. The chain couples TRBV7-9 to TRBJ2-2; D perhaps matches TRBD1 (5 bases). V lost 2 bases to trimming and J lost 4 bases, with 8 bases between them. The CDR3 totals 14 residues. CDR1 SEHNR and CDR2 FQNEAQ come from the germline V gene (reference sequence). The CDR3 here is CASSLLQATGELFF. DNA of the CDR3: TGTGCCAGCAGCTTATTACAGGCCACCGGGGAGCTGTTTTTT.

V gene TRBV20-1 combines with J gene TRBJ1-5, with a possible D match to TRBD1 (5 bases). Germline lookup yields CDR1 DFQATT and CDR2 SNEGSKA (reference sequence). This CDR3 contains 12 residues. V gave up 4 bases and J gave up 3 bases, with 7 bases separating them. CDR3 in amino acids: CSATGHNQPQHF. DNA for the CDR3: TGCAGTGCTACAGGACACAATCAGCCCCAGCATTTT.

This clonotype was observed at least ten times. The chain has TRBV4-1 and TRBJ1-1; tentative D call: TRBD1 (5 bases). V lost 0 bases to trimming and J lost 0 bases, with 8 bases between them. This CDR3 region has 15 residues. The V gene's germline CDR1 is MGHRA and CDR2 YSYEKL. This CDR3 reads CASSQDEGMNTEAFF. CDR3 DNA: TGCGCCAGCAGCCAAGATGAGGGGATGAACACTGAAGCTTTCTTT.

This clonotype has a handful of counts. The chain carries TRBV11-2 and TRBJ1-4, with 7 bases matching TRBD1. Trimming at V came to 6 bases and at J to 8 bases, leaving 9 bases not matched to a gene. The CDR3 contains 14 residues. Germline V gene lookup returns CDR1 SGHAT and CDR2 FQNNGV. The CDR3 bases are TGTGCCAGCAGAGCGACAGGGCGGCGAGAAAAACTGTTTTTT. It codes for CASRATGRREKLFF.

This clonotype showed up just a few times. The J gene is TRBJ1-3, the V gene TRBV29-1, with D perhaps TRBD1 (6 bases). Germline V gene data show CDR1 as SQVTM and CDR2 as ANQGSEA. V was shortened by 1 base and J by 5 bases, with 9 bases between the two germline ends. The CDR3 is 13 residues long. In DNA form, the CDR3 reads TGCAGCGTTGAAGGCAGGGGCCGAAACACCATATATTTT. This codes for CSVEGRGRNTIYF.

The sample holds a few counts of this clonotype. The chain is built from TRBV7-2 and TRBJ2-2; tentatively, D is TRBD2 (7 bases). Germline-derived CDR1 and CDR2 are SGHTA and FQGNSA. The length of the CDR3 is 17 residues. Trimming removed 8 bases from V and 4 bases from J, with 23 bases in between. CDR3 nucleotides: TGTGCCAGCGCGCCCAACGTCCGGGGGGCTAGCACCGGGGAGCTGTTTTTT. This gives the protein CASAPNVRGASTGELFF.

This clonotype was observed a handful of times. V and J are TRBV6-2 or TRBV6-3 and TRBJ2-7; D possibly corresponds to TRBD1 (6 bases). CDR1 is MNHEY and CDR2 is SVGEGT in the germline V gene. Trimming pared 3 bases from V and 1 base from J, leaving 10 bases between. The CDR3 contains 14 residues. CDR3 nucleotide sequence: TGTGCCAGCAGTTATACAGGGCGATCCTACGAGCAGTACTTC. As protein: CASSYTGRSYEQYF.

The V gene is TRBV28, the J gene TRBJ2-5; D may be TRBD1 (5 bases). V was pared by 4 bases and J by 5 bases, with 14 bases between. Looked up from germline, CDR1 is MDHEN and CDR2 is SYDVKM. This CDR3 has 14 residues. CDR3 region: CASSSTRVGETQYF. CDR3 bases: TGTGCCAGCAGTTCCACCAGGGTGGGGGAGACCCAGTACTTC. Full variable domain (remainder filled in from reference TRBV28 and TRBJ2-5): DVKVTQSSRYLVKRTGEKVFLECVQDMDHENMFWYRQDPGLGLRLIYFSYDVKMKEKGDIPEGYSVSREKKERFSLILESASTNQTSMYLCASSSTRVGETQYFGPGTRLLVL.

This clonotype was seen only a few times. The J gene is TRBJ2-3, the V gene TRBV3-1; a weak D match, TRBD1 (7 bases). The CDR3 contains 16 residues. The germline V gene has CDR1 LGHDT and CDR2 YNNKEL (reference sequence). Trimming removed 0 bases at V and 0 bases at J, with 10 bases between. CDR3 nucleotides: TGTGCCAGCAGCCAAGATCAGGGGGGAAGCACAGATACGCAGTATTTT. This encodes CASSQDQGGSTDTQYF.

This clonotype was seen a handful of times. The chain joins TRBV27 to TRBJ1-5; D is ambiguous. CDR1 MNHEY and CDR2 SMNVEV come from the germline V gene (reference sequence). The CDR3 loop spans 13 amino acids. V was shortened by 3 bases and J by 5 bases, with 8 bases between the two germline ends. The CDR3 DNA sequence: TGTGCCAGCAGTTTCCAGACCGATCAGCCCCAGCATTTT. Its protein is CASSFQTDQPQHF.

The chain has TRBV2 and TRBJ1-1; a weak D match, TRBD1 (6 bases). CDR1 and CDR2 from the germline V gene are SNHLY and FYNNEI. The CDR3 has 13 residues. Trimming cost V 7 bases and J 2 bases, with 11 bases left between them. CDR3: CASKADSNTEAFF. CDR3 nucleotide sequence: TGTGCCAGCAAGGCGGACAGCAACACTGAAGCTTTCTTT.

This clonotype has a handful of counts. The rearrangement joins TRBV5-1 to TRBJ1-2; TRBD1 matches at 7 bases. Germline values: CDR1 SGHRS, CDR2 YFSETQ. V lost 0 bases to trimming and J lost 0 bases; unmatched junction nucleotides: 5. The CDR3 length is 16 residues. The CDR3 DNA reads as TGCGCCAGCAGCTTGGGACCTGACAGGGCTAACTATGGCTACACCTTC. It yields the protein CASSLGPDRANYGYTF.